This is a list of T cell receptor beta chains from one sample in a study of chemoradiotherapy in HPV16-positive cancers. Sequencing used immunoSEQ multiplex PCR; TCRdb keeps in-frame clones, though not all of them. The table records 9,500 to 15,000 clones, approximately 90% of them present only once. Sequencing used blood, obtained from a patient who underwent chemoradiotherapy. Receptors originate from a human donor with HPV-associated anogenital cancer. CDR3s include the opening cysteine and the closing phenylalanine or tryptophan. The D gene is left open where the match is weak. Some rows mark clone size as missing; the rest say once, few, many or name a class of expanded clone.

j_call d_call v_call clone_size cdr3_aa cdr3_nt
TRBJ2-5 - TRBV7-3 - CASSLIGETQYF TGTGCCAGCAGCTTAATAGGAGAGACCCAGTACTTC
TRBJ1-1 - TRBV5-1 - CASSPASNIAGTEAFF TGCGCCAGCAGCCCGGCCTCGAATATCGCGGGCACTGAAGCTTTCTTT
TRBJ1-1 TRBD1 TRBV5-6 - CASRWDRGATEAFF TGTGCCAGCAGATGGGACAGGGGCGCCACTGAAGCTTTCTTT
TRBJ1-6 - TRBV18 - CASSSRAPRNSPLHF TGTGCCAGCTCATCACGAGCTCCCCGTAATTCACCCCTCCACTTT
TRBJ1-2 - TRBV7-2 - CASSSGGHNYGYTF TGTGCCAGCAGCTCGGGGGGCCACAACTATGGCTACACCTTC
TRBJ1-2 - TRBV5-1 - CASSLGVSYGYTF TGCGCCAGCAGCCTAGGAGTGAGCTATGGCTACACCTTC
TRBJ1-1 - TRBV5-4 once CASSPEKNRYTEAFF TGTGCCAGCAGCCCGGAGAAAAATAGGTACACTGAAGCTTTCTTT
TRBJ1-1 - TRBV11-1 - CASSPRTGGYTEAFF TGTGCCAGCAGCCCCCGGACGGGAGGGTACACTGAAGCTTTCTTT
TRBJ2-6 - TRBV19 - CASSIGLRSGANVLTF TGTGCCAGTAGTATAGGTTTGCGATCTGGGGCCAACGTCCTGACTTTC
TRBJ1-1 - TRBV12-5 - CASGFFRGTPETFF TGTGCTAGTGGTTTTTTTCGAGGGACTCCGGAGACTTTCTTT
TRBJ2-7 - TRBV7-9 - CASSLGVYEQYF TGTGCCAGCAGCTTAGGCGTCTACGAGCAGTACTTC
TRBJ2-3 - TRBV5-4 - CASSSEGPYTDTQYF TGTGCCAGCAGCTCAGAAGGACCATACACAGATACGCAGTATTTT
TRBJ1-5 - TRBV6-5 - CASSYGSNQPQHF TGTGCCAGCAGTTACGGCAGCAATCAGCCCCAGCATTTT
TRBJ1-5 - TRBV6-6 - CASRGMSERWGQPQHF TGTGCCAGCAGGGGAATGTCGGAAAGATGGGGTCAGCCCCAGCATTTT
TRBJ2-2 TRBD1 TRBV19 - CASYMTGGHTGELFF TGTGCCAGTTATATGACAGGGGGCCACACCGGGGAGCTGTTTTTT
TRBJ2-7 - TRBV4-3 - CASSQGQGDYEQYF TGCGCCAGCAGCCAAGGTCAGGGAGACTACGAGCAGTACTTC
TRBJ1-5 - TRBV30 - CAWKPAIYNQPQHF TGTGCCTGGAAACCGGCGATTTACAATCAGCCCCAGCATTTT
TRBJ1-2 - TRBV19 - CASSLLGQGDYGYTF TGTGCCAGTAGCCTATTGGGCCAGGGCGACTATGGCTACACCTTC
TRBJ1-1 - TRBV9 - CASSVVTNEAFF TGTGCCAGCAGCGTAGTGACAAATGAAGCTTTCTTT
TRBJ2-1 - TRBV6-4 - CASLEREGAVDEQFF TGTGCCAGCTTAGAAAGGGAGGGGGCGGTCGATGAGCAGTTCTTC
TRBJ1-2 - TRBV29-1 few CSVGSGGDGYTF TGCAGCGTTGGTTCGGGGGGCGATGGCTACACCTTC
TRBJ1-5 - TRBV9 - CASSGTGDGNQPQHF TGTGCCAGCAGCGGGACGGGGGATGGCAATCAGCCCCAGCATTTT
TRBJ1-3 - TRBV4-1 - CASSQDSRWFSGNTIYF TGCGCCAGCAGCCAAGATTCTCGCTGGTTCTCTGGAAACACCATATATTTT
TRBJ1-1 - TRBV30 once CAWNRGKLNEAFF TGTGCCTGGAATAGGGGGAAGCTGAATGAAGCTTTCTTT
TRBJ2-7 - TRBV21-1 few CASSNRDRERNYEQYF TGTGCCAGCAGCAATAGGGACAGGGAACGTAACTACGAGCAGTACTTC
TRBJ2-5 - TRBV7-5 - CARSLAGALQETQYF TGTGCCAGAAGCTTAGCGGGGGCCCTCCAAGAGACCCAGTACTTC
TRBJ2-1 TRBD2 TRBV4-3 - CASSPRTSVLNEQFF TGCGCCAGCAGCCCACGGACTAGCGTACTAAATGAGCAGTTCTTC
TRBJ2-1 TRBD1 TRBV5-4 few CASSAGQATDNEQFF TGTGCCAGCAGCGCCGGACAGGCGACGGACAATGAGCAGTTCTTC
TRBJ1-1 TRBD1 TRBV7-9 once CASSEIMGTVNTEAFF TGTGCCAGCAGCGAAATAATGGGGACAGTGAACACTGAAGCTTTCTTT
TRBJ2-1 TRBD1 TRBV7-9 - CASSRGQNYNEQFF TGTGCCAGCAGCCGGGGACAGAACTACAATGAGCAGTTCTTC
TRBJ2-2 - TRBV5-5 few CASSYGWGELFF TGTGCCAGCAGCTATGGATGGGGGGAGCTGTTTTTT
TRBJ1-1 - TRBV28 once CASSSRLFLRSTEAFF TGTGCCAGCAGTTCCCGATTATTCCTCCGAAGCACTGAAGCTTTCTTT
TRBJ2-1 - TRBV21-1 - CASSKAAGSSYNEQFF TGTGCCAGCAGCAAAGCGGCGGGGAGCTCCTACAATGAGCAGTTCTTC
TRBJ1-6 - TRBV4-1 - CASSQGVARKRDGSPLHF TGCGCCAGCAGCCAAGGGGTTGCAAGGAAACGGGATGGTTCACCCCTCCACTTT
TRBJ2-5 - TRBV6-5 - CASSGGAEQTQYF TGTGCCAGCTCCGGAGGGGCAGAACAGACCCAGTACTTC
TRBJ2-3 TRBD2 TRBV5-1 - CASSSGLAGGLADTQYF TGCGCCAGCAGCTCGGGACTAGCGGGGGGGCTGGCAGATACGCAGTATTTT
TRBJ2-3 TRBD2 TRBV2 - CASRLGAGINTDTQYF TGTGCCAGCCGGTTAGGAGCGGGGATTAACACAGATACGCAGTATTTT
TRBJ1-1 - TRBV7-9 - CASSLVGGHTGTEAFF TGTGCCAGCAGCTTAGTAGGGGGGCATACGGGGACTGAAGCTTTCTTT
TRBJ2-5 TRBD1 TRBV5-4 - CASSSGQGQETQYF TGTGCCAGCAGTTCGGGACAGGGTCAAGAGACCCAGTACTTC
TRBJ2-5 - TRBV4-1 once CASSPSPGPQETQYF TGCGCCAGCAGCCCAAGCCCGGGACCCCAAGAGACCCAGTACTTC
TRBJ2-1 TRBD1 TRBV30 - CAWVMTGGVRNEQFF TGTGCCTGGGTAATGACAGGGGGCGTACGCAATGAGCAGTTCTTC